The clone carrying this TCR beta chain was picked up a small number of times. The antigen remains undetermined. The sample originates from a study of T cell repertoires in cytomegalovirus infection. Study-level information: Researchers turned to recently identified HLA-C-restricted CMV epitopes as well as well-studied HLA-B-restricted ones. Shared public TCR beta signatures pointed to both CMV infection and a matching HLA type. Overall study results and limits: Dominating the ex vivo response were TCR beta clonotypes that were CMV-specific and HLA-C-restricted. Based on cumulative public TCR beta family frequency, carriers of CMV plus the relevant HLA were identified.

In TCRdb, the reads were re-called with MiXCR into one record per CDR3 protein. The table has 650,000 to 900,000 distinct CDR3 sequences, just under 30% seen once. The sequencing used cultured CD8+ T cells from PBMCs, collected from culture after CMV antigen stimulation. The origin of this receptor is a human donor in good health (CMV status not recorded). Some clones in this sample may be carry-over from other donors' samples.

The CDR3 DNA reads TGCGCCAGCAGCCAACAGGGACTAGCGGGGAACACCGGGGAGCTGTTTTTT. This codes for CASSQQGLAGNTGELFF. The chain recombines TRBV4-1 with TRBJ2-2; 12 bases match TRBD2. The ends lost 2 bases at V and 1 base at J; junction bases unmatched: 2. Germline CDR1 MGHRA, CDR2 YSYEKL. The CDR3 extends over 17 amino acids.